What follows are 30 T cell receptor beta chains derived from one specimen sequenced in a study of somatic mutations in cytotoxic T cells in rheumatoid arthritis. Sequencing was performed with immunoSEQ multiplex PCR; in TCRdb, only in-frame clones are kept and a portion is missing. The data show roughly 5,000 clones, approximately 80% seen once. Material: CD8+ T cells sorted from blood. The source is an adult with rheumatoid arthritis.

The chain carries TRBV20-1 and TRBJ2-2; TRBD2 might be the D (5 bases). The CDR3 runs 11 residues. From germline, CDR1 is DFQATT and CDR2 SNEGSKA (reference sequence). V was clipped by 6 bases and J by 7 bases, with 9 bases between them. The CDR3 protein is CSAPAGGELFF. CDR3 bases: TGCAGTGCCCCGGCGGGCGGGGAGCTGTTTTTT.

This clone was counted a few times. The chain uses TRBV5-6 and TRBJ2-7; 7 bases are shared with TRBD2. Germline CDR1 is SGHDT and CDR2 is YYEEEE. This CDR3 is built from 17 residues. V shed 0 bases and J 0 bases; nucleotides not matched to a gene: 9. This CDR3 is CASSLASSAGRSYEQYF. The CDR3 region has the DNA TGTGCCAGCAGCTTGGCTTCCTCAGCGGGGCGCTCCTACGAGCAGTACTTC.

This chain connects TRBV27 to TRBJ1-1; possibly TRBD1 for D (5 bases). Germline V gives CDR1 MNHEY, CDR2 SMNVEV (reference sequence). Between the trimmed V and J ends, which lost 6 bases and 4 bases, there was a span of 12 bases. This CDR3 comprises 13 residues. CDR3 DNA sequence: TGTGCCAGCAGAGCGGGGCTGACCACTGAAGCTTTCTTT. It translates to CASRAGLTTEAFF.

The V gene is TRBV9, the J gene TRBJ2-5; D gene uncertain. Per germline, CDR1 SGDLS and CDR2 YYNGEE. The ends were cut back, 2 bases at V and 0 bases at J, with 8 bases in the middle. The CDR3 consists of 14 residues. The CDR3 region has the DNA TGTGCCAGCAGCGTTTGGGCAGACCAAGAGACCCAGTACTTC. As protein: CASSVWADQETQYF.

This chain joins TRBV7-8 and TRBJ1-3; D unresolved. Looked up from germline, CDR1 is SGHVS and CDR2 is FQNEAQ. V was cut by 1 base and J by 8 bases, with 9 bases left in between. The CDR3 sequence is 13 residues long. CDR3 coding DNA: TGTGCCAGCAGCTTAGGGGGAAGGGACACCATATATTTT. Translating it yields CASSLGGRDTIYF.

This chain's CDR3 is CSLREGYGYTF. CDR3 nucleotide sequence: TGCAGCCTGAGGGAAGGCTATGGCTACACCTTC. The V and J genes are TRBV29-1 and TRBJ1-2; D unclear. The CDR3 is 11 amino acids. Germline CDR1 is SQVTM and CDR2 is ANQGSEA. V dropped 8 bases and J dropped 4 bases, with 11 bases sitting between them.

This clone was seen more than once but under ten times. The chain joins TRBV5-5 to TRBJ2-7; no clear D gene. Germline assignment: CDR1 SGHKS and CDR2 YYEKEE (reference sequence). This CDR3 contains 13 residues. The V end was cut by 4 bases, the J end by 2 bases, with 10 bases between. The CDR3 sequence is CASSLGRTYEQYF. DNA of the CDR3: TGTGCCAGCAGCCTCGGACGGACCTACGAGCAGTACTTC.

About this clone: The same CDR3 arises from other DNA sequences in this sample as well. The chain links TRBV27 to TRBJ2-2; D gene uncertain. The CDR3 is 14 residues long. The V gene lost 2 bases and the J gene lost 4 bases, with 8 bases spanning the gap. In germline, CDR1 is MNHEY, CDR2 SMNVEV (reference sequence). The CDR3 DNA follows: TGTGCCAGCAGTTTAGGCGCAGCCACCGGGGAGCTGTTTTTT. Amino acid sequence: CASSLGAATGELFF.

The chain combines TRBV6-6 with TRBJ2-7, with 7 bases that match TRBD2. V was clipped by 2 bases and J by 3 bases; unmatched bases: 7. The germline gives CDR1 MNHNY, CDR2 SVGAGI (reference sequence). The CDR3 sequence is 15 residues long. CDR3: CASSYGGGNGYEQYF. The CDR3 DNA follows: TGTGCCAGCAGTTACGGGGGGGGAAACGGCTACGAGCAGTACTTC.

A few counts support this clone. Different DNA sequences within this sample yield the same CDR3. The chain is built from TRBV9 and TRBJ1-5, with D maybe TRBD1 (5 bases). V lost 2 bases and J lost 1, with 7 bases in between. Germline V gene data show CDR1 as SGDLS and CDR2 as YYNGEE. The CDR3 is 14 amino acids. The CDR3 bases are TGTGCCAGCAGCGTCGGGGGGAGCAATCAGCCCCAGCATTTT. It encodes CASSVGGSNQPQHF.

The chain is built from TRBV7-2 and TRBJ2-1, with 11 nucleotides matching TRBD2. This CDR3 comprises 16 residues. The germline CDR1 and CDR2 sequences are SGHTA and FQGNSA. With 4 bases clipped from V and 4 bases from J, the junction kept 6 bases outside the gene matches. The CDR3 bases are TGTGCCAGCAGCTCCTACGGGACTAGCGGATACAATGAGCAGTTCTTC. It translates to CASSSYGTSGYNEQFF.

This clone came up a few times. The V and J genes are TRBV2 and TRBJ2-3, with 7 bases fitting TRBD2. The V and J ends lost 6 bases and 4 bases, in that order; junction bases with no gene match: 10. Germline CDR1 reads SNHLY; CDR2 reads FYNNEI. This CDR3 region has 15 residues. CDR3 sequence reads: CASSGTTSEADTQYF. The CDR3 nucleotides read TGTGCCAGCAGCGGGACTACCTCGGAGGCAGATACGCAGTATTTT.

For the CDR3, the DNA is TGCAGCGCCATGGGGATGGTACTAGGAGGAGGCACAGATACGCAGTATTTT. Translated: CSAMGMVLGGGTDTQYF. This chain connects TRBV29-1 to TRBJ2-3, with D perhaps TRBD2 (5 bases). CDR3 size: 17 residues. V was shortened by 7 bases and J by 1 base, with 24 bases between the two germline ends. Germline assignment: CDR1 SQVTM and CDR2 ANQGSEA.

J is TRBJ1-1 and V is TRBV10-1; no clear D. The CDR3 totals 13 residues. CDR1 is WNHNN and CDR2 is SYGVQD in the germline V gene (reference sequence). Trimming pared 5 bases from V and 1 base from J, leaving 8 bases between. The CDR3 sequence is CASSPRGNTEAFF. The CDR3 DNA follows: TGCGCCAGCAGTCCCCGGGGGAACACTGAAGCTTTCTTT.

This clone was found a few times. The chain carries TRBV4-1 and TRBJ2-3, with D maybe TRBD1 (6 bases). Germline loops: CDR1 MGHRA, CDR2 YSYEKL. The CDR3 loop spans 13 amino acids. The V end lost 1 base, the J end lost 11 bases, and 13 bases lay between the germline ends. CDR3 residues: CASSQVTRGQQYF. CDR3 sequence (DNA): TGCGCCAGCAGCCAAGTGACCAGGGGCCAGCAGTATTTT.

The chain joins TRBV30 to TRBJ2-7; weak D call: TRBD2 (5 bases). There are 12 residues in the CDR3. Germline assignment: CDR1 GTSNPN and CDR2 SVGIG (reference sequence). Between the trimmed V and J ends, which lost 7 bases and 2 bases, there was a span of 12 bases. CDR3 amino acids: CASGVSAYEQYF. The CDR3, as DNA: TGTGCCTCCGGGGTATCGGCCTACGAGCAGTACTTC.

This CDR3 reads CASSASQRNTQYF. CDR3 nucleotide sequence: TGTGCCAGCAGCGCCTCCCAGCGGAATACGCAGTATTTT. The chain joins TRBV7-6 to TRBJ2-3; possibly TRBD2 for D (5 bases). Germline values: CDR1 SGHVS, CDR2 FNYEAQ. The length of the CDR3 is 13 residues. Between the trimmed V and J ends, which lost 5 bases and 7 bases, there was a span of 13 bases.

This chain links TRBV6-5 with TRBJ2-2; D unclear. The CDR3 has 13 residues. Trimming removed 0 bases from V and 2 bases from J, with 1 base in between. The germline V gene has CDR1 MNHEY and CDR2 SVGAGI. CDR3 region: CASSYSNTGELFF. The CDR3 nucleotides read TGTGCCAGCAGTTACTCTAACACCGGGGAGCTGTTTTTT.

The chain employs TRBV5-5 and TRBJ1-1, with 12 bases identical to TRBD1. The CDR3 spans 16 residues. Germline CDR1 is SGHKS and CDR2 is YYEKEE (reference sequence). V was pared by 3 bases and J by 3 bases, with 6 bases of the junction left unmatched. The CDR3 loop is CASSSGTGGVDTEAFF. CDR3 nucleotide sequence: TGTGCCAGCAGCTCCGGGACAGGGGGCGTAGACACTGAAGCTTTCTTT.

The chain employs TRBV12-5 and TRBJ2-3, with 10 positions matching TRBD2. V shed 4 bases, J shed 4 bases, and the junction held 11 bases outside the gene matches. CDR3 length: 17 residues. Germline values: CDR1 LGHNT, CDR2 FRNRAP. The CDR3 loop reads CASGWVISGGRSDTQYF. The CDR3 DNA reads TGTGCTAGTGGTTGGGTAATTAGCGGGGGGAGGTCAGATACGCAGTATTTT.

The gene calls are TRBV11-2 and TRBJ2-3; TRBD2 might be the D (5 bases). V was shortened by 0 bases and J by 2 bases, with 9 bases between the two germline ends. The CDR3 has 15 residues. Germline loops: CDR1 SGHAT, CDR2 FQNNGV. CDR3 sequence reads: CASSLDVGNTDTQYF. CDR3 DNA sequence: TGTGCCAGCAGCTTAGATGTCGGGAACACAGATACGCAGTATTTT.

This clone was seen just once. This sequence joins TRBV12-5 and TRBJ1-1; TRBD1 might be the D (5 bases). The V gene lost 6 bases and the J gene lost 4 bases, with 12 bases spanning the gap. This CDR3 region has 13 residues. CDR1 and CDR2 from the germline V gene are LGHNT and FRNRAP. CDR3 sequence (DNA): TGTGCTAGTGGCTCGGGGGGGAGCACTGAAGCTTTCTTT. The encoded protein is CASGSGGSTEAFF.

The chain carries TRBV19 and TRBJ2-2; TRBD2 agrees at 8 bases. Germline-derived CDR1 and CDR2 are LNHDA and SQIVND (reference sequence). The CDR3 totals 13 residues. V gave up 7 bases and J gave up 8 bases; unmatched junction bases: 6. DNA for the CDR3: TGTGCCAGTACGGCGGGGGGCAGGGGGGAGCTGTTTTTT. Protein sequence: CASTAGGRGELFF. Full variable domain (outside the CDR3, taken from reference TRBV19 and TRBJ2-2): DGGITQSPKYLFRKEGQNVTLSCEQNLNHDAMYWYRQDPGQGLRLIYYSQIVNDFQKGDIAEGYSVSREKKESFPLTVTSAQKNPTAFYLCASTAGGRGELFFGEGSRLTVL.

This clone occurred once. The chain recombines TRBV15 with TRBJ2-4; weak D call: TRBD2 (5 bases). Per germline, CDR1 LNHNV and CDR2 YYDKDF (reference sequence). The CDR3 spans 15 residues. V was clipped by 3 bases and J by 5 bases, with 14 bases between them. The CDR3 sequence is CATSSGWMEENIQYF. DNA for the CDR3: TGTGCCACCAGCAGTGGCTGGATGGAGGAAAACATTCAGTACTTC.

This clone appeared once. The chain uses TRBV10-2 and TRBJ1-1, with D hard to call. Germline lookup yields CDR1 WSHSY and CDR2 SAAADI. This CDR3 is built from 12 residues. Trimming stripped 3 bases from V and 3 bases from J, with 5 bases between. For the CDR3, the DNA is TGCGCCAGCAGTGATGGACACACTGAAGCTTTCTTT. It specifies CASSDGHTEAFF.

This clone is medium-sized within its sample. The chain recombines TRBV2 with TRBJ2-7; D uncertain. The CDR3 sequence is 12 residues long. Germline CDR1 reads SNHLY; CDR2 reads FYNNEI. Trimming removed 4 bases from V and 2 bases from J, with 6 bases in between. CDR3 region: CASSGQTYEQYF. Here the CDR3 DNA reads TGTGCCAGCAGTGGGCAGACCTACGAGCAGTACTTC.

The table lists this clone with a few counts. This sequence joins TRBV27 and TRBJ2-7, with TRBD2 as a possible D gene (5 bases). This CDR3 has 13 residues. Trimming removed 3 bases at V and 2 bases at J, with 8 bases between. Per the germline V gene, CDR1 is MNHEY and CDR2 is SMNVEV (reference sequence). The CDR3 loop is CASSLGAAYEQYF. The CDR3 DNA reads TGTGCCAGCAGTTTGGGAGCAGCCTACGAGCAGTACTTC.

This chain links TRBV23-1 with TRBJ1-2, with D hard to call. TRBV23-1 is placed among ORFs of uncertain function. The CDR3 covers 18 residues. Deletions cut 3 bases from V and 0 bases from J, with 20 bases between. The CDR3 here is CASSQREDCSIANYGYTF. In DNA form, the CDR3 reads TGCGCCAGCAGTCAGCGAGAGGACTGTTCCATAGCTAACTATGGCTACACCTTC.

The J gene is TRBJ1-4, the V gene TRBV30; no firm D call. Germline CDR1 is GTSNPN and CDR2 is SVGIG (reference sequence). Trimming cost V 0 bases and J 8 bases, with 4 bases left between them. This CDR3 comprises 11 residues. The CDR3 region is CAWSVDEKLFF. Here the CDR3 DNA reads TGTGCCTGGAGTGTAGACGAAAAACTGTTTTTT.

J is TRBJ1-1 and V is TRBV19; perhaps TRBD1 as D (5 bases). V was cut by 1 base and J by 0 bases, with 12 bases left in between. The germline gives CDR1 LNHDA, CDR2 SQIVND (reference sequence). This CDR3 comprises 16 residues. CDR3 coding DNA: TGTGCCAGTAGTATAGTAACCCGGGGGGTGAACACTGAAGCTTTCTTT. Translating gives CASSIVTRGVNTEAFF.